This section outlines one TCR beta chain sequence together with its context. Its antigen remains unidentified. No much larger clonotype is one base removed from it; base qualities were not supplied. Spanning cysteine to phenylalanine, the CDR3 consists of 16 amino acids. Just CDR3 DNA is preserved here, 48 bases in frame from base 1. CDR1 SGHTS and CDR2 YDEGEE were looked up in the germline V gene. The sample is drawn from a study of tumor-infiltrating lymphocytes in oesophageal squamous cell carcinoma (dated by TCRdb to the mid-2010s). The library was generated by PCR. TCRdb shows the sequencer as Illumina HiSeq 2000. The public reads were reanalyzed by TCRdb: fastp trimming at Q25, MiXCR alignment, in-frame beta chains only. A single entry per CDR3 protein holds the most common genes and DNA from its merged rows. A total of about 23,000 distinct CDR3 sequences appear in this sample, around 40% of them only once. The ten biggest clones cover under 30% of the sample.

Sequenced material: esophageal tumor tissue. The sequence came from a male donor with esophageal squamous cell carcinoma. The sequence links TRBV5-8 to TRBJ2-1, and the D gene may be TRBD1, 6 bases matching. The last part of the DNA fits TRBJ2-5 better; the J call may be wrong. At the DNA level, the sequence is TGTGCCAGCAGCTCCCGGCCAAGGGACAACCAAGAGACCCAGTACTTC. Protein translation: CASSSRPRDNQETQYF.